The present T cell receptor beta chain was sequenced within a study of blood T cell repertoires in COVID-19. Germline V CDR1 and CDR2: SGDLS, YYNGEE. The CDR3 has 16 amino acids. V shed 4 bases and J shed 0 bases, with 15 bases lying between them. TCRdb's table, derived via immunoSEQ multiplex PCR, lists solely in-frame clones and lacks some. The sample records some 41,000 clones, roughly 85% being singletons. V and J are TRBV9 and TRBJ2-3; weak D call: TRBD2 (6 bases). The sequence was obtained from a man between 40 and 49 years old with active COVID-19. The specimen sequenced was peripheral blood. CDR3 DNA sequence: TGTGCCAGCAGCCCAGGGACTGCGAGAAGCACAGATACGCAGTATTTT. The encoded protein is CASSPGTARSTDTQYF.